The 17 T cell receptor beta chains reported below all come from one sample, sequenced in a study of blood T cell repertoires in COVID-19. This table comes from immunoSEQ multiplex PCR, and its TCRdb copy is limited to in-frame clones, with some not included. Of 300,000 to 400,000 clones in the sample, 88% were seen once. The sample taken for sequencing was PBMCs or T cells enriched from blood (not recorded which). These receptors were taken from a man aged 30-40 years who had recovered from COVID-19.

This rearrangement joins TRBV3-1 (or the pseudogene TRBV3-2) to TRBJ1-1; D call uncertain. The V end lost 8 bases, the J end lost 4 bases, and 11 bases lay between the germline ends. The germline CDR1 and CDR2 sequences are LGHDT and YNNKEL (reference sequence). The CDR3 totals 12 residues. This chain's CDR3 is CASAAGVTEAFF. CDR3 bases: TGTGCCAGCGCTGCCGGGGTCACTGAAGCTTTCTTT.

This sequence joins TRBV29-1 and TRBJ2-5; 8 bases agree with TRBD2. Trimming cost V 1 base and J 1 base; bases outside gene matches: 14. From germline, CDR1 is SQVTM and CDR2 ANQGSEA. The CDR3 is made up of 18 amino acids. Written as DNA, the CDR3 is TGCAGCGTTGAAGGAGGGTATGGGACGGGGGGGTTCCAAGAGACCCAGTACTTC. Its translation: CSVEGGYGTGGFQETQYF.

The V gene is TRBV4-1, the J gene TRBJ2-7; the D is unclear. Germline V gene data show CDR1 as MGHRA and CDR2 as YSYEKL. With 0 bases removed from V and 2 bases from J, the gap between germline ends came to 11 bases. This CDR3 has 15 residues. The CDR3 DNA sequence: TGCGCCAGCAGCCAAGATGAGGCTGCCGCCTACGAGCAGTACTTC. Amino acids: CASSQDEAAAYEQYF.

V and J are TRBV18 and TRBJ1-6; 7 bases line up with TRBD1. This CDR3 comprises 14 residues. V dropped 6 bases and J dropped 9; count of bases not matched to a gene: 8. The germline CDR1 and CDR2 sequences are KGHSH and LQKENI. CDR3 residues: CASSRTGESSPLHF. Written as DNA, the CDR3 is TGTGCCAGCTCCCGGACAGGCGAGAGTTCACCCCTCCACTTT.

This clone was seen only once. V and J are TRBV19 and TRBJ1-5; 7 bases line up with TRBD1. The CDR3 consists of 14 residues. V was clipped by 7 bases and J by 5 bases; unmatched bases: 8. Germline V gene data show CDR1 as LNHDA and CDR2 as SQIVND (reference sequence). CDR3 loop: CASNLKRGHQPQHF. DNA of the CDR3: TGTGCCAGTAATCTCAAGAGGGGGCATCAGCCCCAGCATTTT.

CDR3 DNA: TGTGCCAGCAGCCAAGGGCCGGAGCGAGCCCTCCACTTT. Its protein is CASSQGPERALHF. The chain couples TRBV3-1 (or the pseudogene TRBV3-2) to TRBJ1-6; no clear D gene. The CDR3 sequence is 13 residues long. CDR1 is LGHDT and CDR2 is YNNKEL in the germline V gene (reference sequence). Trimming removed 1 base at V and 14 bases at J, with 12 bases between.

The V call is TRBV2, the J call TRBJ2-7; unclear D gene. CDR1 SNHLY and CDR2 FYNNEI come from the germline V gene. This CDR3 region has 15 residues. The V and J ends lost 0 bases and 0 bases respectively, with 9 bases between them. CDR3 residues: CASSEALDASYEQYF. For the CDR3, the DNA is TGTGCCAGCAGTGAAGCTCTAGACGCCTCCTACGAGCAGTACTTC. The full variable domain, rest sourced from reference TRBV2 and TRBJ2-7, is EPEVTQTPSHQVTQMGQEVILRCVPISNHLYFYWYRQILGQKVEFLVSFYNNEISEKSEIFDDQFSVERPDGSNFTLKIRSTKLEDSAMYFCASSEALDASYEQYFGPGTRLTVT.

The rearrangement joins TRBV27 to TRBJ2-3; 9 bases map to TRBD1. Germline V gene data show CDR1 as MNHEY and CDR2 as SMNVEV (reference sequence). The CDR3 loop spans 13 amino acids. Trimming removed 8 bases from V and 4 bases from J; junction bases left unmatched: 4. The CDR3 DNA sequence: TGTGCCAGCCGGACAGGGGTCCCAGATACGCAGTATTTT. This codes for CASRTGVPDTQYF.

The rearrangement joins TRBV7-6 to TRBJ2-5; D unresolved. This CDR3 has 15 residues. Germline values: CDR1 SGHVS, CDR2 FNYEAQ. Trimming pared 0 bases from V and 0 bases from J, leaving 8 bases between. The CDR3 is CASSLAVRYQETQYF. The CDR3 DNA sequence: TGTGCCAGCAGCTTAGCAGTGCGGTACCAAGAGACCCAGTACTTC.

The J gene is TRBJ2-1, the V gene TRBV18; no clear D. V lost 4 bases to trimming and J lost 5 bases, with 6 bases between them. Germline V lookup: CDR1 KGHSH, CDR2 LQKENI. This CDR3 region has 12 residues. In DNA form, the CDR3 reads TGTGCCAGCTCACGCGAGAACAATGAGCAGTTCTTC. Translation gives CASSRENNEQFF.

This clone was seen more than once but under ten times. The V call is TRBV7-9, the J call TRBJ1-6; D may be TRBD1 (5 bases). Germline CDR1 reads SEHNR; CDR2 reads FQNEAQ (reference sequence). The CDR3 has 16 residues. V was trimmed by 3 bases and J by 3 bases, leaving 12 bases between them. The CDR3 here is CASSFLGGDYNSPLHF. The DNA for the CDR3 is TGTGCCAGCAGCTTTCTGGGAGGGGACTATAATTCACCCCTCCACTTT.

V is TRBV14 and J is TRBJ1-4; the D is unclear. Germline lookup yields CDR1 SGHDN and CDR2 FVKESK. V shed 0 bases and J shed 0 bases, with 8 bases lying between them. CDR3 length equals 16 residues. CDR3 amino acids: CASSQDWPATNEKLFF. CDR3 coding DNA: TGTGCCAGCAGCCAAGATTGGCCAGCAACTAATGAAAAACTGTTTTTT.

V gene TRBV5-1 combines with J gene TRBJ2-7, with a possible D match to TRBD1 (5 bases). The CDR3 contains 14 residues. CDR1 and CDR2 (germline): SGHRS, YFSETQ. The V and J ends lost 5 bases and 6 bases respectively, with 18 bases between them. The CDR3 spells CASSPDSGALEQYF. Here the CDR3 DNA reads TGCGCCAGCAGTCCCGACAGTGGGGCCCTCGAGCAGTACTTC.

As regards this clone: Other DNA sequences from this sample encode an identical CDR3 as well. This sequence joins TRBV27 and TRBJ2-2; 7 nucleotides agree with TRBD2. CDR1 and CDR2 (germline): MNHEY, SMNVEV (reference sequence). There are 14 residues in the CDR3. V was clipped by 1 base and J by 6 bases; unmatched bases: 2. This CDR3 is CASSLLGGAGELFF. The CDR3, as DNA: TGTGCCAGCAGTTTATTGGGAGGGGCCGGGGAGCTGTTTTTT.

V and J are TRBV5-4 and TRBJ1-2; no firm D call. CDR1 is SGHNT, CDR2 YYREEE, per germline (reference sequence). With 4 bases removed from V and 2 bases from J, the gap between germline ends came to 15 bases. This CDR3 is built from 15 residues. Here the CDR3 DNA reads TGTGCCAGCAGCATCGGGTCACATCCAAACTATGGCTACACCTTC. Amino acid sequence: CASSIGSHPNYGYTF.

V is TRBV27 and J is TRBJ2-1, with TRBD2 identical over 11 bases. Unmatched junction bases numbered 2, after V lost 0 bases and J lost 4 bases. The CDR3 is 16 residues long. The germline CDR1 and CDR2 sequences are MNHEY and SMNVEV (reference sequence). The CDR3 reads CASSLSSSGGYNEQFF. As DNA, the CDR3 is TGTGCCAGCAGTTTATCTTCTAGCGGGGGGTACAATGAGCAGTTCTTC.

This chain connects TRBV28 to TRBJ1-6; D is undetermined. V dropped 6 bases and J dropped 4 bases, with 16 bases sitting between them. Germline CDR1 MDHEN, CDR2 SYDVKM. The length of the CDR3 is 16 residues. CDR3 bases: TGTGCCAGCAGCCTCCCCCGAGTCGCATATAATTCACCCCTCCACTTT. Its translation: CASSLPRVAYNSPLHF.